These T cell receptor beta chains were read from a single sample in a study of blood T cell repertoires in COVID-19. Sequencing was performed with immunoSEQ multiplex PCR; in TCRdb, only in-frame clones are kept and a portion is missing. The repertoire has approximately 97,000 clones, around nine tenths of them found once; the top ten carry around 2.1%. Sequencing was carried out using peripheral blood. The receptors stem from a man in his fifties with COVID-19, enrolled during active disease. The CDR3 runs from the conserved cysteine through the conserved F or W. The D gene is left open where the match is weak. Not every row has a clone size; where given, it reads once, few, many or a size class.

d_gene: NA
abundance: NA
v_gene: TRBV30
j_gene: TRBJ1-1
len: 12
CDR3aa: CAWSSWNTEAFF
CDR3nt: TGTGCCTGGTCCAGTTGGAACACTGAAGCTTTCTTT

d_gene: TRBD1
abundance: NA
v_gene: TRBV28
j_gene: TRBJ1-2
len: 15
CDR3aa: CASRSPGQGASGYTF
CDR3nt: TGTGCCAGCAGAAGCCCGGGACAGGGGGCTTCGGGCTACACCTTC

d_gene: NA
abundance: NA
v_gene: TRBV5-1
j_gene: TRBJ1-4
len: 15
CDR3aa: CASSLGAGVGEKLFF
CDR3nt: TGCGCCAGCAGCTTGGGGGCAGGGGTTGGTGAAAAACTGTTTTTT

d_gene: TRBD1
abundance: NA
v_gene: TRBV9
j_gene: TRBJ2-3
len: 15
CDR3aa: CASSVEAGGTDTQYF
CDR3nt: TGTGCCAGCAGCGTAGAGGCAGGGGGAACAGATACGCAGTATTTT

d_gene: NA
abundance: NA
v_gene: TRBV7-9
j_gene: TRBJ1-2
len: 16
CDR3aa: CASSLARDPGSGGYTF
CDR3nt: TGTGCCAGCAGCTTAGCAAGGGATCCGGGATCGGGAGGCTACACCTTC

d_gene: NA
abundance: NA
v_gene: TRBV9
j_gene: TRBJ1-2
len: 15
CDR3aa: CASSVDGTANYGYTF
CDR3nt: TGTGCCAGCAGCGTAGATGGCACCGCTAACTATGGCTACACCTTC

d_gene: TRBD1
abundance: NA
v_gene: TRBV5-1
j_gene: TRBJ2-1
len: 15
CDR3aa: CASSTVLDREDEQFF
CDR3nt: TGCGCCAGCAGCACAGTATTGGACAGGGAGGATGAGCAGTTCTTC

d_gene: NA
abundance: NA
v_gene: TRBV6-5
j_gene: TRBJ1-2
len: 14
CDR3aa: CASSYSRGSDGYTF
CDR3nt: TGTGCCAGCAGTTACTCGCGGGGGAGCGATGGCTACACCTTC

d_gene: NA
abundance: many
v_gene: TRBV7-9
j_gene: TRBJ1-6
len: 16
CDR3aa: CASSLGRGTYNSPLHF
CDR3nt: TGTGCCAGCAGCTTAGGCCGGGGTACCTATAATTCACCCCTCCACTTT

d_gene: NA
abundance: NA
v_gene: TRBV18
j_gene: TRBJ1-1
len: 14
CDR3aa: CASSQESMNTEAFF
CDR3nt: TGTGCCAGCTCACAGGAGTCCATGAACACTGAAGCTTTCTTT

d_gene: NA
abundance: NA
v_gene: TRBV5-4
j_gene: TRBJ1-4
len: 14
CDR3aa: CASSTQGTNEKLFF
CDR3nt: TGTGCCAGCAGCACACAGGGAACTAATGAAAAACTGTTTTTT

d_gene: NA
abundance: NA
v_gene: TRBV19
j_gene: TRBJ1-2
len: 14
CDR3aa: CASSIDRGARGYTF
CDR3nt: TGTGCCAGTAGTATTGATCGGGGGGCGAGAGGCTACACCTTC

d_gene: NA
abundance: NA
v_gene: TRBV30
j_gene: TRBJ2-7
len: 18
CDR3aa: CAWSEPWSAGTLNYEQYF
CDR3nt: TGTGCCTGGAGCGAACCTTGGTCCGCGGGAACTCTAAACTACGAGCAGTACTTC

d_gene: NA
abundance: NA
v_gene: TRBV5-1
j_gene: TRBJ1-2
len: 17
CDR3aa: CASSLAGGGTSFYGYTF
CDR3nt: TGCGCCAGCAGCTTGGCCGGCGGGGGAACGAGTTTTTATGGCTACACCTTC

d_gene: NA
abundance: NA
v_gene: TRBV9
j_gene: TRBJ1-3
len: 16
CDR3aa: CASSVDMGGTGNTIYF
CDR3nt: TGTGCCAGCAGCGTAGACATGGGGGGAACTGGAAACACCATATATTTT

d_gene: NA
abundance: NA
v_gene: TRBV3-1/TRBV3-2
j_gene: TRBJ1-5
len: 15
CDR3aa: CASSPGQGNGQPQHF
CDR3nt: TGTGCCAGCAGCCCCGGGCAGGGAAACGGACAGCCCCAGCATTTT

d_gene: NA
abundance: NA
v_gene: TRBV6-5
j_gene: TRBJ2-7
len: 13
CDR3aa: CASSRGPRYEQYF
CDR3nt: TGTGCCAGCAGTCGCGGTCCACGCTACGAGCAGTACTTC

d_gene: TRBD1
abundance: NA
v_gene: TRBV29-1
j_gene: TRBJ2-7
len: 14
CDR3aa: CSVLGTGETYEQYF
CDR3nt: TGCAGCGTTCTAGGGACAGGTGAGACCTACGAGCAGTACTTC

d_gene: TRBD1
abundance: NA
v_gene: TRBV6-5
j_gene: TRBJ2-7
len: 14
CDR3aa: CASSYFQGAYEQYF
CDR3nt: TGTGCCAGCAGTTACTTCCAGGGGGCCTACGAGCAGTACTTC

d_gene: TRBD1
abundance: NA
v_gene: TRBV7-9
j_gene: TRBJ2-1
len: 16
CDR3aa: CASSLPGTGTYNEQFF
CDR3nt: TGTGCCAGCAGCTTACCCGGGACAGGGACGTACAATGAGCAGTTCTTC

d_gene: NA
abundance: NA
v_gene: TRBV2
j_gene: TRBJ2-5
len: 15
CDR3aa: CASSTWGGPGETQYF
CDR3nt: TGTGCCAGCAGTACGTGGGGGGGGCCGGGAGAGACCCAGTACTTC

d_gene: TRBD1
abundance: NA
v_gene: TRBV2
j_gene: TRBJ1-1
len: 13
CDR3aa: CASSYTGETEAFF
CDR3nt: TGTGCCAGCAGTTATACAGGGGAAACTGAAGCTTTCTTT

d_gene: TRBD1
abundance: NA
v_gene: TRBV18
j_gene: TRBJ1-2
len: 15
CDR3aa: CASSPGTGEGYGYTF
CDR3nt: TGTGCCAGCTCACCCGGGACAGGGGAGGGCTATGGCTACACCTTC

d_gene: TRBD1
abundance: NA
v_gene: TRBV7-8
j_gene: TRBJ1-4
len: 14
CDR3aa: CASSPGGQGRELFF
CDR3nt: TGTGCCAGCAGCCCGGGGGGACAGGGCCGGGAACTGTTTTTT

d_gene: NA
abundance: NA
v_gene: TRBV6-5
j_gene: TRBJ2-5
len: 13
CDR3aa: CASWGGLYETQYF
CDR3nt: TGTGCCAGCTGGGGGGGGCTTTATGAGACCCAGTACTTC

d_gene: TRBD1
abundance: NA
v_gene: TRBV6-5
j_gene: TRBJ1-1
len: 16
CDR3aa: CASSYSAGGRNTEAFF
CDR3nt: TGTGCCAGCAGTTACTCGGCAGGGGGTCGTAACACTGAAGCTTTCTTT

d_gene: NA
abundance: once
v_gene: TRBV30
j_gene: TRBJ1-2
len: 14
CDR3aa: CAWSLGQRYYGYTF
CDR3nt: TGTGCCTGGAGTCTCGGACAGCGGTACTATGGCTACACCTTC

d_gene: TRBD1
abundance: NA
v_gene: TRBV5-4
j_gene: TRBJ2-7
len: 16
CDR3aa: CASSLGTGNTNYEQYF
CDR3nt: TGTGCCAGCAGCTTAGGGACAGGGAATACCAACTACGAGCAGTACTTC

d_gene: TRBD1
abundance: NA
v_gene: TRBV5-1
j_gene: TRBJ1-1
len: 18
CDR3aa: CASSFWARDRDTNTEAFF
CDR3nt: TGCGCCAGCAGCTTCTGGGCCCGGGACAGGGACACGAACACTGAAGCTTTCTTT

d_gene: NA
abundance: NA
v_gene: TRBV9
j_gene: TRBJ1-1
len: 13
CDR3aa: CASSRGGLSEAFF
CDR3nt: TGTGCCAGCAGCAGGGGAGGACTGAGTGAAGCTTTCTTT

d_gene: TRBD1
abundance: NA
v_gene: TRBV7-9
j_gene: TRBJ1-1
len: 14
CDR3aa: CASSRDRANTEAFF
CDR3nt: TGTGCCAGCAGCAGGGACAGGGCGAACACTGAAGCTTTCTTT

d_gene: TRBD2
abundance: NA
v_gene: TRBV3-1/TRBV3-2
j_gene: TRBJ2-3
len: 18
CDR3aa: CASSPPWVSGGARDTQYF
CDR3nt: TGTGCCAGCAGCCCACCCTGGGTTAGCGGGGGGGCCAGGGATACGCAGTATTTT

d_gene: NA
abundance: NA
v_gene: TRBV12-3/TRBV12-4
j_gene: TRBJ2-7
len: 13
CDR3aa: CASSFRGSYEQYF
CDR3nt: TGTGCCAGCAGTTTCCGGGGCTCCTACGAGCAGTACTTC

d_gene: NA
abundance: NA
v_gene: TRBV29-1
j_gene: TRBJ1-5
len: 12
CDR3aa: CSVGQSNQPQHF
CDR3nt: TGCAGCGTGGGGCAGAGCAATCAGCCCCAGCATTTT

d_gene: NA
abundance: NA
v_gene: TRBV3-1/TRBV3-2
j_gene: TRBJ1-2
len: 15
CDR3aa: CASSHSTSHPGGYTF
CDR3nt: TGTGCCAGCAGCCATAGTACATCACACCCGGGGGGCTACACCTTC

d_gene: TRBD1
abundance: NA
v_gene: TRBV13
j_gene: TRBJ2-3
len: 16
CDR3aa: CASSPETGARTDTQYF
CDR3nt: TGTGCCAGCAGCCCGGAAACAGGGGCGAGGACAGATACGCAGTATTTT

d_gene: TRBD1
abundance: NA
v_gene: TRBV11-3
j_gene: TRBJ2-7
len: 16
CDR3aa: CASSPEAGQGLYEQYF
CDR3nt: TGTGCCAGCAGCCCCGAGGCTGGACAGGGTCTCTACGAGCAGTACTTC

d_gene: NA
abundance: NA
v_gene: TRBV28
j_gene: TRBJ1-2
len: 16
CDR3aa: CASSPTRGGGSYGYTF
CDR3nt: TGTGCCAGCAGCCCGACGCGGGGGGGAGGTTCCTATGGCTACACCTTC

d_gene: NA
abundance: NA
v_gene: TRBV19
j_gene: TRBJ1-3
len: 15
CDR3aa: CASSWDSSSGNTIYF
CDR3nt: TGTGCCAGTAGTTGGGACTCAAGCTCTGGAAACACCATATATTTT

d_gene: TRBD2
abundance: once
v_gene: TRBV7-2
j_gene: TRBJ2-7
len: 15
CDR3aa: CASSSSSGGAGEQYF
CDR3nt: TGTGCCAGCAGCTCATCTAGCGGGGGGGCGGGCGAGCAGTACTTC

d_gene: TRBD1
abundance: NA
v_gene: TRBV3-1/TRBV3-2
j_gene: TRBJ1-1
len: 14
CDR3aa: CASSQQGVNTEAFF
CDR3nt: TGTGCCAGCAGCCAGCAGGGGGTGAACACTGAAGCTTTCTTT

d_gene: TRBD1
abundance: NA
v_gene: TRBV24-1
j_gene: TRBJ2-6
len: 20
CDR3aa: CATSDTQGAQTLSGANVLTF
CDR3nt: TGTGCCACCAGTGATACCCAGGGGGCTCAAACCCTCTCTGGGGCCAACGTCCTGACTTTC

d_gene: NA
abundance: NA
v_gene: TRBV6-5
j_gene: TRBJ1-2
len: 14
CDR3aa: CASSRTAPNYGYTF
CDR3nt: TGTGCCAGCAGTCGGACAGCCCCTAACTATGGCTACACCTTC

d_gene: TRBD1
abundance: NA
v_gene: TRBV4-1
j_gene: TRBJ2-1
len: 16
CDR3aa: CASSQADRGTYNEQFF
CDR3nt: TGCGCCAGCAGCCAAGCGGACAGGGGTACCTACAATGAGCAGTTCTTC

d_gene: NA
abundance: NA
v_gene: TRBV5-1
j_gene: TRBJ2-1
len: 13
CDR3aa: CASSLDGYNEQFF
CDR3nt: TGCGCCAGCAGCTTGGACGGCTACAATGAGCAGTTCTTC

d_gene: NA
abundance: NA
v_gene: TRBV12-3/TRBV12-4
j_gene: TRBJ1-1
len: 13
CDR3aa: CASSLRLPPTYSF
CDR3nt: TGTGCCAGCAGTTTACGGCTACCTCCGACATATTCCTTT

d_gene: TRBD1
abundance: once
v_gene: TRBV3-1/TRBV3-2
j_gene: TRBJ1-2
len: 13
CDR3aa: CASNRGSDYGYTF
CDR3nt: TGTGCCAGCAACAGGGGATCCGACTATGGCTACACCTTC

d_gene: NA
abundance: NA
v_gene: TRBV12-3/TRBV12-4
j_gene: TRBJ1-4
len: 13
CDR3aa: CASSILQGEKLFF
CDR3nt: TGTGCCAGCAGTATACTTCAGGGTGAAAAACTGTTTTTT

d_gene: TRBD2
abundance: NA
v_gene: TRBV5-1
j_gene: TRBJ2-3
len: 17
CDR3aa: CASSTGLAGPSTDTQYF
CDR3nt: TGCGCCAGCAGCACGGGACTAGCGGGGCCTAGCACAGATACGCAGTATTTT

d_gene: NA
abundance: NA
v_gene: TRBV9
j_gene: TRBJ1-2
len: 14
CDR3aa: CASSVDGDNYGYTF
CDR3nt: TGTGCCAGCAGCGTAGATGGAGACAACTATGGCTACACCTTC

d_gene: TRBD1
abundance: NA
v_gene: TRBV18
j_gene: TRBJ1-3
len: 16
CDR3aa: CASSSGTGASGNTIYF
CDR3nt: TGTGCCAGCTCCTCCGGGACAGGGGCTTCTGGAAACACCATATATTTT

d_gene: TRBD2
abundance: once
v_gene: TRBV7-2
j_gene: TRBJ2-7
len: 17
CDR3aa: CASSLSANSGGAYEQYF
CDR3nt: TGTGCCAGCAGCTTATCCGCCAATAGCGGGGGGGCGTACGAGCAGTACTTC